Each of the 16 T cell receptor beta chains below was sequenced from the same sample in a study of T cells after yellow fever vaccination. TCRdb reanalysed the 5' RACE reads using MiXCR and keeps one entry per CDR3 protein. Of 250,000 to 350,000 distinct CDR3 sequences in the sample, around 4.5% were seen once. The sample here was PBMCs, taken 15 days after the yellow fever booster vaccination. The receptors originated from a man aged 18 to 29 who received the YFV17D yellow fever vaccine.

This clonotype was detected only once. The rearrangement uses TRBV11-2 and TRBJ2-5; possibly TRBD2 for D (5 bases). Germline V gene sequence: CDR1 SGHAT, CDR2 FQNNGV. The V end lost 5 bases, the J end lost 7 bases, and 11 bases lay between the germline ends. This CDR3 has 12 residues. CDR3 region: CASSLGRGTQYF. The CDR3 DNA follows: TGTGCCAGCAGCCTGGGTCGGGGGACCCAGTACTTC. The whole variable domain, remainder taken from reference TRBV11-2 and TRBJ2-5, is EAGVAQSPRYKIIEKRQSVAFWCNPISGHATLYWYQQILGQGPKLLIQFQNNGVVDDSQLPKDRFSAERLKGVDSTLKIQPAKLEDSAVYLCASSLGRGTQYFGPGTRLLVL.

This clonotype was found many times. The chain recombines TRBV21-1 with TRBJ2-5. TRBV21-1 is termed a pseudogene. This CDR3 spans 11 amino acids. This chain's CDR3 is CASSKQETQYF. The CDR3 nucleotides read TGTGCCAGCAGCAAACAAGAGACCCAGTACTTC.

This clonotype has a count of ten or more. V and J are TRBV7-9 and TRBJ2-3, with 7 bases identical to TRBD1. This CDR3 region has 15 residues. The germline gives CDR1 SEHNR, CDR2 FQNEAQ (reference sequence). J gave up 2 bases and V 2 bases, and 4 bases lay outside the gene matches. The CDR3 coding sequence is TGTGCCAGCAGCTTACAGGGACAGACCACAGATACGCAGTATTTT. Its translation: CASSLQGQTTDTQYF.

CDR3 in DNA: TGTGCCACCAGACGGGACGGGCCCTCTGGGGCCAACGTCCTGACTTTC. Its translation is CATRRDGPSGANVLTF. The chain employs TRBV6-5 and TRBJ2-6; either TRBD1 or TRBD2 may supply D (5 bases each). Per germline, CDR1 MNHEY and CDR2 SVGAGI. The V and J ends lost 10 bases and 0 bases respectively, with 16 bases between them. CDR3 length: 16 amino acids.

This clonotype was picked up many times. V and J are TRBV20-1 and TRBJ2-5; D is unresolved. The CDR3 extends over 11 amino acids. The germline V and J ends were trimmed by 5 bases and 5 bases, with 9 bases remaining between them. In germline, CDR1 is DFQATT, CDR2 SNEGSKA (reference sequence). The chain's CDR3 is CSALGQETQYF. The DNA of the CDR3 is TGCAGTGCTCTAGGTCAGGAGACCCAGTACTTC.

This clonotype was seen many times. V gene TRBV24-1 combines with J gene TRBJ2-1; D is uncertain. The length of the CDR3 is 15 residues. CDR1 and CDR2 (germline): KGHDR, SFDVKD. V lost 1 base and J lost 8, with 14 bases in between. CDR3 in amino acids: CATSDFGHHMDEQFF. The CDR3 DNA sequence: TGTGCCACCAGTGATTTCGGCCACCATATGGATGAGCAGTTCTTC.

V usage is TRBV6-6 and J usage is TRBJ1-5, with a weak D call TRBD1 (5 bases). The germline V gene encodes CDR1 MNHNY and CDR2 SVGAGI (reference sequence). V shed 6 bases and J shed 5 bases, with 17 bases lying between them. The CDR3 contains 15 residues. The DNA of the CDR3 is TGTGCCAGCAGATTCGCCGGGGGGTTAGATCAGCCCCAGCATTTT. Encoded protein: CASRFAGGLDQPQHF.

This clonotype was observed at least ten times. CDR3 in DNA: TGTGCCTGGAGTGTCAGCTCCTACGAGCAGTACTTC. Encoded protein: CAWSVSSYEQYF. V usage is TRBV30 and J usage is TRBJ2-7, with D hard to call. Germline V gene data show CDR1 as GTSNPN and CDR2 as SVGIG (reference sequence). CDR3 length equals 12 residues. Trimming took 0 bases from V and 0 from J, leaving 3 bases between them.

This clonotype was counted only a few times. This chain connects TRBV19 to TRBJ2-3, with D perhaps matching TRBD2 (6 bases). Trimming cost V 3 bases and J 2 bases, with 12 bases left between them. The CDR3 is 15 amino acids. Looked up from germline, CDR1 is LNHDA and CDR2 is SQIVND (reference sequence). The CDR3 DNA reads TGTGCCAGTAGTATGCGGCGGGGCCACACAGATACGCAGTATTTT. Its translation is CASSMRRGHTDTQYF.

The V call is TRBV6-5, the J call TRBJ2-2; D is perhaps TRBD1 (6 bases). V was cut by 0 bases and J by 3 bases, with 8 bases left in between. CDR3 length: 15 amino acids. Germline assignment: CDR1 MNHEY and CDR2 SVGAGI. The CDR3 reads CASSYSAGDTGELFF. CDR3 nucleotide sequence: TGTGCCAGCAGTTACTCTGCAGGGGACACCGGGGAGCTGTTTTTT.

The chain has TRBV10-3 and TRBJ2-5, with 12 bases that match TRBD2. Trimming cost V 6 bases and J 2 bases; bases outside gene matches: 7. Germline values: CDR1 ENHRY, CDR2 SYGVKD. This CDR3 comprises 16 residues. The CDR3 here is CAIRTGTSGLQETQYF. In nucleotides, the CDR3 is TGTGCCATCAGAACCGGGACTAGCGGGCTTCAAGAGACCCAGTACTTC.

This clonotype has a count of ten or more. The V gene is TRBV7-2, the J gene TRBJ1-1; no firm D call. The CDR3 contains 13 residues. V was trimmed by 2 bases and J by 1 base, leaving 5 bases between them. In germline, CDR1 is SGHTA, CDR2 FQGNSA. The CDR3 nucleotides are TGTGCCAGCAGCTTATTCGGGAACACTGAAGCTTTCTTT. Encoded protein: CASSLFGNTEAFF.

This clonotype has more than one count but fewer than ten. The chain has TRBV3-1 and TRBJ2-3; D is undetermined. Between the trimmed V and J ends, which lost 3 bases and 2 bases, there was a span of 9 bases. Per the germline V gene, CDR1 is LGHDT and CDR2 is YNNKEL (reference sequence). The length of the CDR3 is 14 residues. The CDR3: CASSQASTTDTQYF. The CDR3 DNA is TGTGCCAGCAGCCAGGCTAGTACCACAGATACGCAGTATTTT.

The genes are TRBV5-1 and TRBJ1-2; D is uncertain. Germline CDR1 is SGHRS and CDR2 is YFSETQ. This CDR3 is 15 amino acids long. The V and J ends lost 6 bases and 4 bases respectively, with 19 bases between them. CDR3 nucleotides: TGCGCCAGCACCGAAGACCCTACACTATTCTATGGCTACACCTTC. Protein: CASTEDPTLFYGYTF.

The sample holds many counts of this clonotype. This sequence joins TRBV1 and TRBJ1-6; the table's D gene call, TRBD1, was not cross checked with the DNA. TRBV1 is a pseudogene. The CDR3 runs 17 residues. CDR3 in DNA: TGCACCAGCAGCCGGCGCGACAGGGGGCAATTCAGTTCACCCCTCCACTTT. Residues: CTSSRRDRGQFSSPLHF.

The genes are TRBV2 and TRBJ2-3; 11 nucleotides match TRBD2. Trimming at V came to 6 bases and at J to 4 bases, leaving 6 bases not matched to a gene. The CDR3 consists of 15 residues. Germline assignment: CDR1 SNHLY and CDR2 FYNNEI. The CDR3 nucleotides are TGTGCCAGCAGCAAACTAGCGGGGGCCGCAGATACGCAGTATTTT. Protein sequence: CASSKLAGAADTQYF.